The entry below gives a single T cell receptor (beta chain) sequence along with its context. The data originate from a study of CD8 T cells in Susac syndrome. The CDR3 has 14 amino acids. Looked up from germline, CDR1 is DFQATT and CDR2 is SNEGSKA (reference sequence). Trimming stripped 1 base from V and 7 bases from J, with 17 bases between. Random hexamers primed reverse transcription of about 0.5 to 1 ug RNA. TCRdb reanalysed the immunoSEQ multiplex PCR reads using MiXCR and keeps one entry per CDR3 protein. The sample has about 52,000 distinct CDR3 sequences, roughly 93% seen once. Sequencing input: CD8+ T cells from PBMCs. This chain uses TRBV20-1 with TRBJ2-7; weak D call: TRBD2 (6 bases). The receptor's source is a human donor with multiple sclerosis. CDR3 DNA: TGCAGTGCTAGAGGATACGGGGAGGTGTGGGAGCAGTACTTC. This encodes CSARGYGEVWEQYF.